The sample holds many counts of the clone carrying this T cell receptor (beta chain). Its antigen is currently unknown. The germline CDR1 and CDR2 sequences are LGHNA and YSLEER. V was cut by 0 bases and J by 5 bases, with 13 bases left in between. The CDR3 loop spans 15 amino acids. TCR beta VDJ and CDR3 were profiled, and genomic DNA was the template. Each CDR3 protein gets one entry after TCRdb re-called the reads with MiXCR. The sample carries under 200,000 distinct CDR3 sequences, around 40% recorded once. This entry is derived from a study of CD8+CD57+ T cells in acquired aplastic anemia. The wider study: Sorting CD4+ and CD8+ cells gave DNA averaging roughly 3.2 ug. Healthy donor CD4+ samples were sequenced to a depth that averaged roughly 10 million reads.

Points from the study as a whole: Between patients and controls, about 31 CD8+ CDR3 sequences were found in common.

The specimen was sorted CD4+, CD8+, or CD8+CD57+ T cells (not recorded which) from PBMCs. The chain employs TRBV4-3 and TRBJ1-2; D is perhaps TRBD1 (5 bases). The TCR sequence derives from a human donor in good health. In nucleotides, the CDR3 is TGCGCCAGCAGCCAAGAATTTGCAGGGCTTTATGGCTACACCTTC. It is translated as CASSQEFAGLYGYTF.